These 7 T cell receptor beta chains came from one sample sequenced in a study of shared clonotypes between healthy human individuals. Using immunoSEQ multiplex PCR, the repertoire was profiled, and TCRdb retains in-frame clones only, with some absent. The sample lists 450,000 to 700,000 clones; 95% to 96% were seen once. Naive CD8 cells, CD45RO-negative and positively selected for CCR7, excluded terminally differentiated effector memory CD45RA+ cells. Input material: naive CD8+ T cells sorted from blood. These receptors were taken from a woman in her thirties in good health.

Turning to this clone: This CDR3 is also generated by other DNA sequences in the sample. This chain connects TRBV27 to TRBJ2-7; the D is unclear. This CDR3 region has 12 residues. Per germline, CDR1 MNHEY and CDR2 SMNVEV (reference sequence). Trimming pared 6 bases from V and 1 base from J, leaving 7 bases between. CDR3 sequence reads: CASSRGSYEQYF. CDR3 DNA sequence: TGTGCCAGCAGCCGCGGTTCCTACGAGCAGTACTTC.

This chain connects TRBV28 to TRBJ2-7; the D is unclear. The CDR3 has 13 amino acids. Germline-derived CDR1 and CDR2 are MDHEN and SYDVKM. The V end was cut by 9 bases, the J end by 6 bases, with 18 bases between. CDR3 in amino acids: CASRRDWLGEQYF. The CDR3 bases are TGTGCCAGTAGGCGAGATTGGTTGGGCGAGCAGTACTTC. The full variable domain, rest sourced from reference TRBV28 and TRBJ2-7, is DVKVTQSSRYLVKRTGEKVFLECVQDMDHENMFWYRQDPGLGLRLIYFSYDVKMKEKGDIPEGYSVSREKKERFSLILESASTNQTSMYLCASRRDWLGEQYFGPGTRLTVT.

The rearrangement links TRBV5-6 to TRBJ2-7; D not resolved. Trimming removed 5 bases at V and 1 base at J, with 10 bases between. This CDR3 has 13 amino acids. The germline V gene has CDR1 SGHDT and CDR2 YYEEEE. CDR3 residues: CASSIDISYEQYF. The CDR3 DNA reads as TGTGCCAGCAGTATAGACATATCCTACGAGCAGTACTTC. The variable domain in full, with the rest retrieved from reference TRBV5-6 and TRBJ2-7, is DAGVTQSPTHLIKTRGQQVTLRCSPKSGHDTVSWYQQALGQGPQFIFQYYEEEERQRGNFPDRFSGHQFPNYSSELNVNALLLGDSALYLCASSIDISYEQYFGPGTRLTVT.

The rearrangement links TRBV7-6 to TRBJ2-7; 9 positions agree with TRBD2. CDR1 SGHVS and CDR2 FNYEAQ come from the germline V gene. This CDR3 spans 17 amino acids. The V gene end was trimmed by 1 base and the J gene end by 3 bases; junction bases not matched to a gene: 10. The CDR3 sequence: CASSLEAGGTAYYEQYF. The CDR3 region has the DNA TGTGCCAGCAGCTTAGAGGCGGGGGGGACAGCTTACTACGAGCAGTACTTC.

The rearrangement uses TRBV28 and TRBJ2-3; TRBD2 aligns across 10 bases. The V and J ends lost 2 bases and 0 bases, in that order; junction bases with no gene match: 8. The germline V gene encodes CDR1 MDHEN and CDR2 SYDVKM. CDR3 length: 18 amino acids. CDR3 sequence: CASSLDLAGESSTDTQYF. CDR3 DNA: TGTGCCAGCAGTTTAGACCTAGCGGGAGAGTCTAGCACAGATACGCAGTATTTT. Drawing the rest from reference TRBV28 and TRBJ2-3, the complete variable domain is DVKVTQSSRYLVKRTGEKVFLECVQDMDHENMFWYRQDPGLGLRLIYFSYDVKMKEKGDIPEGYSVSREKKERFSLILESASTNQTSMYLCASSLDLAGESSTDTQYFGPGTRLTVL.

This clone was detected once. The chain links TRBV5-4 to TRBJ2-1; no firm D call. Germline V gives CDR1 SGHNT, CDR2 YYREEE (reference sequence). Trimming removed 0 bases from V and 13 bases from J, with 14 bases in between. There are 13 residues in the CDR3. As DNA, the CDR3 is TGTGCCAGCAGCTTGGCCGAGAATGAAAAACAGTTCTTC. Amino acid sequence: CASSLAENEKQFF.

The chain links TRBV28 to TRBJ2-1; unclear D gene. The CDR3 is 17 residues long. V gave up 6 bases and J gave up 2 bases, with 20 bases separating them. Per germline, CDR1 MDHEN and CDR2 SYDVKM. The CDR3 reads CASSLALPLSTYNEQFF. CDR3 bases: TGTGCCAGCAGCTTAGCTCTGCCTCTAAGCACCTACAATGAGCAGTTCTTC. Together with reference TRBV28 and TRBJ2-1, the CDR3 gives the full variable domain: DVKVTQSSRYLVKRTGEKVFLECVQDMDHENMFWYRQDPGLGLRLIYFSYDVKMKEKGDIPEGYSVSREKKERFSLILESASTNQTSMYLCASSLALPLSTYNEQFFGPGTRLTVL.